This T cell receptor (beta chain) comes out of a study of blood T cell repertoires in COVID-19. Study background: Acute and convalescent COVID-19 specimens originated in the United States, Italy and Spain. In each case, the material was cDNA or gDNA derived from T cells, B-cell-depleted T cells, or PBMCs.

Per the original methods: Amplifying reference gene primers gave estimates of nucleated cell counts. Generated by immunoSEQ multiplex PCR, the TCRdb table keeps only in-frame clones and is missing some. The DNA gave D and trimming, while V, J and clone size come from that table. The repertoire consists of about 170,000 clones, with about four fifths occurring once and the leading ten covering 10% to 13%. The CDR3 totals 15 residues. Germline V gives CDR1 MNHEY, CDR2 SVGAGI. With V trimmed by 6 bases and J by 8 bases, 12 bases remained unmatched. This sequence was found in an elderly woman with active or convalescent COVID-19. The rearrangement joins TRBV6-5 to TRBJ2-1; 8 positions match TRBD2. Material: peripheral blood. CDR3 sequence (DNA): TGTGCCAGCAGAGCCGGGACTAGTCTATCCCATGAGCAGTTCTTC. Translation gives CASRAGTSLSHEQFF.